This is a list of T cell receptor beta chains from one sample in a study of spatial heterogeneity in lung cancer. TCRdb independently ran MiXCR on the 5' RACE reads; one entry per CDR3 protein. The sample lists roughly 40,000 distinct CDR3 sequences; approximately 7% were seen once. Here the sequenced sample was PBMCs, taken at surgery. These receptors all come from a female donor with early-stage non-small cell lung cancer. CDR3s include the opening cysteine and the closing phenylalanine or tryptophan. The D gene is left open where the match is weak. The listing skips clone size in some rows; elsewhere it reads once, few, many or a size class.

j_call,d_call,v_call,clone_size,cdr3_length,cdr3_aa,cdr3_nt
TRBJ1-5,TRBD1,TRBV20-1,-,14,CSAPGTGLLQPQHF,TGCAGTGCCCCCGGGACAGGGTTGCTTCAGCCCCAGCATTTT
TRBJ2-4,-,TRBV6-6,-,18,CASSYTPAETLAKNIQYF,TGTGCCAGCAGTTACACCCCGGCAGAAACTTTAGCCAAAAACATTCAGTACTTC
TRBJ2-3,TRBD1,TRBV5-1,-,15,CASSLDRGDTDTQYF,TGCGCCAGCAGTTTAGACAGGGGAGATACAGATACGCAGTATTTT
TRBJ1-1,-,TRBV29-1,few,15,CSVERGGRVNTEAFF,TGCAGCGTTGAGAGAGGGGGGCGGGTGAACACTGAAGCTTTCTTT
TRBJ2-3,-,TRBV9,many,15,CASSPPWGGTDTQYF,TGTGCCAGCAGCCCCCCTTGGGGGGGCACAGATACGCAGTATTTT
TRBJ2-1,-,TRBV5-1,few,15,CASSLVPGADNEQFF,TGCGCCAGCAGCCTGGTCCCGGGGGCCGACAATGAGCAGTTCTTC
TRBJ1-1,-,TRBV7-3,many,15,CASSLIAGRSTEAFF,TGTGCCAGCAGCTTAATCGCAGGGCGATCTACTGAAGCTTTCTTT
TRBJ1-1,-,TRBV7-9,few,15,CASSPKIRVNTEAFF,TGTGCCAGCAGCCCTAAGATAAGAGTGAACACTGAAGCTTTCTTT
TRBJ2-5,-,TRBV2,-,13,CASAGTRQETQYF,TGTGCCAGTGCCGGGACTCGACAAGAGACCCAGTACTTC
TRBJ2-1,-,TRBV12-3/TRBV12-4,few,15,CASSTLSGGPNEQFF,TGTGCCAGCAGTACCCTATCCGGGGGGCCCAATGAGCAGTTCTTC
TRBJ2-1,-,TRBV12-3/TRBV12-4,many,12,CASSQPYNEQFF,TGTGCCAGCTCACAACCCTACAATGAGCAGTTCTTC
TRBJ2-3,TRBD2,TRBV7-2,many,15,CASHVAGGQADTQYF,TGTGCCAGCCATGTAGCGGGGGGGCAGGCAGATACGCAGTATTTT
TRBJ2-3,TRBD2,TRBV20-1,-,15,CSAPRAGRSTDTQYF,TGCAGTGCCCCGAGAGCGGGGCGAAGCACAGATACGCAGTATTTT
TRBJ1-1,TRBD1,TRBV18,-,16,CASSRGQLATNTEAFF,TGTGCCAGCTCCCGGGGACAGCTTGCGACGAACACTGAAGCTTTCTTT
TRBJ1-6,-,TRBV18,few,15,CASSQSDQANSPLHF,TGTGCCAGCTCACAATCAGATCAAGCCAATTCACCCCTCCACTTT
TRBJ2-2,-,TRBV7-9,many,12,CASSPSSGELFF,TGTGCCAGCAGCCCGTCGAGCGGGGAGCTGTTTTTT
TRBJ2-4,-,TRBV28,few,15,CASSSQRGGANIQYF,TGTGCCAGCAGTTCCCAGAGGGGGGGCGCGAACATTCAGTACTTC
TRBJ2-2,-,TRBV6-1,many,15,CASSDFVGPTGELFF,TGTGCCAGCAGTGATTTCGTGGGCCCGACCGGGGAGCTGTTTTTT
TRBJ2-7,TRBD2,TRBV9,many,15,CASSPRRLAGYEQYF,TGTGCCAGCAGCCCCCGTCGACTAGCGGGGTACGAGCAGTACTTC
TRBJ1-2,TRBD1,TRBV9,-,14,CASSVAGTGDGYTF,TGTGCCAGCAGCGTAGCAGGGACAGGGGACGGCTACACCTTC